This T cell receptor (beta chain) appears in the sequencing data of a study of T cell responses to AZD1222 COVID-19 vaccine. Study results and limitations: Females made up more of the donors, who were largely white British, and clonal diversity may have come out too low. Across the whole spike, CD4 TCRs peaked at regions 160-218 and 743-854.

Repertoires were generated with immunoSEQ multiplex PCR, while TCRdb's copy carries only in-frame clones and drops some. The table lists over 100,000 clones, approximately 91% of them singletons. Remarks on this clone: Its antigen is unidentified.

The material was peripheral blood, obtained on day 0 of AZD1222 vaccination. The origin of this receptor is an adult in good health.

The CDR3 is CASSYGWPSSYNEQFF. In DNA, the CDR3 is TGTGCCAGCAGTTACGGGTGGCCCAGCTCCTACAATGAGCAGTTCTTC. The V and J genes are TRBV6-2 or TRBV6-3 and TRBJ2-1; D is ambiguous. Trimming stripped 2 bases from V and 0 bases from J, with 11 bases between. Germline values: CDR1 MNHEY, CDR2 SVGEGT. This CDR3 has 16 amino acids.